The subject of this entry is one T cell receptor beta chain. In this sample, this clone turned up once. Its antigen is currently not known. No quality values exist for individual bases; no much larger clone is one base distant. In total, roughly 670 healthy bone marrow donors made up the cohort. Cohort members were all nominally healthy when sampled, although unrecorded immune exposures were likely present. The donor tested CMV seronegative, placing the donor among the roughly 400 seronegative members of the cohort. Each donor provided a peripheral blood sample, and peripheral blood mononuclear cells were used for TCR beta sequencing. The Qiagen DNeasy Blood Extraction Kit was used to extract genomic DNA from the blood cell samples. Library preparation used the immunoSEQ multiplex PCR assay. For the multiplex PCR, a mixture combining 60 forward primers for TCR Vbeta segments and 13 reverse primers for TCR Jbeta segments was used. Amplification of the CDR3 region of rearranged TCR beta genes was performed with a multiplex PCR assay on genomic DNA. The amplified TCR beta libraries were sequenced on the Illumina HiSeq System as 87-base-pair reads. The study's own analysis went as follows. A later analysis tallied 75 million to 85 million unique TCR beta chains across the 666 repertoires, and around 9.9 million of those chains were shared by two or more donors. Raw reads were error-corrected and collapsed into unique sequences by a nearest-neighbor algorithm in which closely related sequences were merged to remove PCR and sequencing errors. To assign V, D and J gene segments, CDR3 sequences were aligned to IMGT reference sequences. For a sequence to be retained, at least a six-nucleotide match to both a V gene segment and a J gene segment was required. Rearrangements were classified as productive when the CDR3 lacked stop codons and remained in frame with V and J, and all other rearrangements were classified as non-productive. CDR3 was defined by IMGT convention, running from the second conserved V-encoded cysteine to the conserved J-encoded phenylalanine. The earlier analysis of a few hundred of the donors excluded any sequence lacking an unambiguous match to a single V gene segment. In an earlier analysis of roughly 600 of the donors, a V segment was called functional when productive rearrangements were above 56.7%, and segregating when the standard deviation between donors exceeded 5%. A statistical classification framework was built for diagnosing cytomegalovirus status from the catalog of TCR beta chain sequences. In a later analysis, TCR nucleotide sequences were compared against IMGT/GENE-DB human TR gene sequences so that V and J genes could be assigned. The TCRdist pipeline was used in a later analysis to assign CDR3 sequences and most-parsimonious VDJ recombination scenarios. A later analysis defined each TCR beta chain by its CDR3 amino acid sequence plus V-gene family, and excluded reads lacking a unique V-gene family. To address suspected cross-contamination and a sequencing artifact, a later analysis removed a few hundred highly shared, low-generation-probability nucleotide sequences. For each public chain, a later analysis derived a clonal expansion index from normalized ranks of inferred template counts within each repertoire. Generation probabilities in a later analysis came from a VDJ recombination model fitted to out-of-frame rearrangements, and those results were checked against IGoR. In a later analysis, hypergeometric tests were used to score TCR-TCR, TCR-HLA and TCR-CMV co-occurrence, with a repertoire-size bias correction applied to TCR pairs. In a later analysis, false discovery rates were estimated by permuting HLA or CMV assignments 20 times. In a later analysis, co-occurring TCRs were grouped with DBSCAN, and TCRdist sequence similarity was added when clustering was performed within HLA-allele-positive subsets. Repertoires with fewer than 30,000 or more than 120,000 public chains were left out of co-occurrence clustering, as were a handful of repertoires with anomalous nucleotide sharing. TCRdb took over this immuneACCESS table, retaining in-frame rearrangements with V and J assigned. Such tables are incomplete; in checked studies, under half of the missing clones stem from an unresolved V gene, and the remainder is unexplained. V and J calls and clone size are given by that table; D and trimming were obtained from the DNA. In this sample the table shows about 140,000 clones, 60% to 80% of which occur a single time. The ten top clones hold 4.9% of the sample.

Trimming accounts for 4 bases at V and 7 bases at J, while the number of junction bases matched to no gene is 9. The germline V gene sets CDR1 to MGHRA and CDR2 to YSYEKL. Including the terminal cysteine and phenylalanine, the CDR3 comprises 15 residues. Solely the CDR3 DNA is kept, with 45 bases framed from the first base. The data originate from a study of cytomegalovirus exposure and HLA in healthy donors (dated by TCRdb to about 2017). Study-level background: An earlier analysis of several hundred of the donors reported approximately 300 Gb of sequence data and roughly 110 million unique TCR beta sequences from approximately 180 million T cells. Approximately 300 gigabases of sequencing data and some 85 million unique TCR sequences were included in an early release covering around 650 HLA-typed donors. The genetic ancestry cluster associated with self-reported Caucasian donors included 65% to 90% of the 300 to 400 genotyped donors. The aim of the study was to test whether cataloging public T cell receptors could identify signatures of past pathogen exposure. The study profiled the T cell repertoires of 500 to 800 subjects by immunosequencing and related them to cytomegalovirus serostatus. A separate validation cohort of roughly 110 different subjects was used in addition to the approximately 700-subject first cohort. To predict cytomegalovirus infection status, the study combined high-throughput TCR immunosequencing, statistical association of individual TCRs with disease status, and machine learning. A later analysis re-examined previously published TCR beta repertoires from around 670 donors and added high-resolution HLA genotyping to investigate patterns of TCR occurrence. The later analysis used no new phenotypic data to find candidate immune exposures, relying instead on TCR beta sequences and their occurrence across donors. An earlier analysis of roughly 580 of the donors used high-throughput TCR beta sequencing to judge whether each TCR beta V gene segment behaved as functional or pseudogenic. Donor age, sex, ethnicity and CMV serostatus were collected together with the repertoire data. In a later genetic analysis, genome-wide SNP genotypes for about three fifths of the roughly 670 donors were used, and that subset was treated as a discovery cohort. Every discovery cohort repertoire had been produced on one sequencing platform. Class I and class II HLA loci were covered by the typing at four-digit resolution. Typing coverage varied by locus: roughly 629-640 donors for A, B, C, DRB1 and DQB1; under 550 for DQA1; about 590 for DPA1; some 470 for DPB1. Four to six DR-DQ haplotypes were handled as single units for association and clustering, since linkage in the cohort was strong. On average, roughly 240,000 unique TCR beta nucleotide sequences were sequenced per donor among roughly 430 genotyped donors of the cohort, with roughly 18% of those sequences being non-productive.

Overall study outcomes, separate from this receptor: In a later analysis, TCR association rates were found to vary across HLA loci, with the most associated TCRs seen for DRB1 alleles and the fewest for HLA-C alleles. In a later analysis, most CMV-associated TCR beta chains were found to appear HLA-restricted, with HLA associations seemingly driven largely by CMV exposure. A later analysis reported that several top co-occurrence clusters appeared linked to parvovirus B19, influenza, CMV and Epstein-Barr virus. The classifier was reported to diagnose cytomegalovirus status with high specificity and sensitivity in both the original and validation cohorts. Because HLA typing was missing for some donors at each locus, association tests included only the typed subset. Some IMGT-functional V segments, including TRBV6-2 and TRBV6-3, could not be distinguished by the 87-base-pair reads and were therefore excluded. CMV serostatus was the only immune exposure information available for the cohort. Because counts were too low, roughly 17 rarely observed V segments, including chromosome 9 orphons, were left out of the earlier analysis of approximately 580 of the donors. A later analysis associated about 17,000 TCR beta sequences with specific HLA alleles at a false discovery rate of 0.05. Linkage disequilibrium might explain the correlated functional status among segregating V segments, but an unknown experimental factor could not be ruled out. A total of some 180 TCR beta chains were listed by the study as associated with cytomegalovirus. A group of highly shared sequence variants was considered likely to be a technical artifact of the sequencing pipeline. In a later genetic analysis, fewer N-insertions in productive TCRs were reported among donors in an Asian-associated ancestry cluster than the approximately 670-donor mean. Most TCR sequences were seen in very few donors, while some public TCRs were found in many individuals. In a later genetic analysis, a missense DCLRE1C variant was associated with V-gene and J-gene trimming of TCR beta chains, and the association was replicated in an independent cohort. The cohort was sequenced for TCR beta chains only, and without alpha or paired-chain data the features that could be detected were limited. The authors suggested that the approach could potentially be extended to other disease states and immunological phenotypes. A further reported finding was that TCR beta sequences accurately predicted the HLA-A and HLA-B alleles for most subjects in the first cohort. When HLA alleles, especially DR and DQ, strongly co-occurred, attributing TCR associations to individual alleles was difficult. In an earlier analysis of some 500 of the donors, most TCR beta V segments were observed in productive rearrangements about 87% or about 30% of the time, broadly matching IMGT annotations. Sequencing depth was assumed to be roughly uniform across donors in the presence/absence analyses, though that assumption may not hold. In a later analysis, HLA-associated TCR beta chains were found to be more clonally expanded and to have lower generation probabilities than equally common non-associated chains. A few of the identified cytomegalovirus-associated TCR beta chains were confirmed in vitro to be specific for cytomegalovirus antigens.

The clonotype comes from a woman in her forties or fifties in good health and CMV-seronegative. Source material: PBMCs. The receptor chain draws on TRBV4-1 and TRBJ2-1, with TRBD2 identical over 8 junction bases. The DNA sequence is given as TGCGCCAGCAGCCTAGGGGGGGGGACTAGAAATGAGCAGTTCTTC. Its amino acids are CASSLGGGTRNEQFF.